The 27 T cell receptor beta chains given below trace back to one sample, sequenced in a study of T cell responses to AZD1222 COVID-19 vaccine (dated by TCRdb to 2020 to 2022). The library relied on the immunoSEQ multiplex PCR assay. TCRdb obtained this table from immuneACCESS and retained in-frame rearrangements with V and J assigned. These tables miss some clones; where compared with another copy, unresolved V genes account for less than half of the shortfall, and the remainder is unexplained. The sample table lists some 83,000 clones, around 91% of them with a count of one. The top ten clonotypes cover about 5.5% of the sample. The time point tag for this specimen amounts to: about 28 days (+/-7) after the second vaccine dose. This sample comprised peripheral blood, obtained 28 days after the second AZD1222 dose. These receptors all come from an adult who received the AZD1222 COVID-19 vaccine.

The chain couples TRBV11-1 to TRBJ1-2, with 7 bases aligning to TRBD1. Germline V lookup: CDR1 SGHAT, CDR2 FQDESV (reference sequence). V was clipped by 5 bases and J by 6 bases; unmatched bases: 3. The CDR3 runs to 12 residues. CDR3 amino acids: CASSKQGHGYTF. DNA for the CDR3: TGTGCCAGCAGCAAACAGGGGCATGGCTACACCTTC.

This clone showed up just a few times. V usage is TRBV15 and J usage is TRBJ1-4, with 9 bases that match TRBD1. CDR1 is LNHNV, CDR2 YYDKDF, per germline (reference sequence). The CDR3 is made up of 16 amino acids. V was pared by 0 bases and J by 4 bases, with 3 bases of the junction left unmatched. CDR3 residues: CATSRERGQGNEKLFF. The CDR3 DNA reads TGTGCCACCAGCAGAGAGAGGGGACAGGGTAATGAAAAACTGTTTTTT.

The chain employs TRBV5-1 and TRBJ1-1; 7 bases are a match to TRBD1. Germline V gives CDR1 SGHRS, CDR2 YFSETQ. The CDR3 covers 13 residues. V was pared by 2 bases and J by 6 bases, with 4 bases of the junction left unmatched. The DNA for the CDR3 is TGCGCCAGCAGCTTTAGACAGGGCGCTGAAGCTTTCTTT. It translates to CASSFRQGAEAFF.

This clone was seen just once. The CDR3 is CASSPGAGVSYEQYF. As DNA, the CDR3 is TGTGCCAGCAGCCCGGGGGCAGGGGTCTCCTACGAGCAGTACTTC. V gene TRBV9 combines with J gene TRBJ2-7, with D possibly called TRBD1 or TRBD2 (6 bases each). This CDR3 region has 15 residues. Germline loops: CDR1 SGDLS, CDR2 YYNGEE. Trimming took off 4 bases at V and 0 bases at J, with 14 bases between the two ends.

Written as DNA, the CDR3 is TGTGCCAGCAGCTTGACAAGTTCCGCTGAAGCTTTCTTT. Residues: CASSLTSSAEAFF. The chain uses TRBV11-2 and TRBJ1-1; D is unresolved. Trimming left V 3 bases short and J 6 bases short, with 11 bases between. The CDR3 is 13 residues long. Germline V gene sequence: CDR1 SGHAT, CDR2 FQNNGV. The whole variable domain, filled in from reference TRBV11-2 and TRBJ1-1, reads EAGVAQSPRYKIIEKRQSVAFWCNPISGHATLYWYQQILGQGPKLLIQFQNNGVVDDSQLPKDRFSAERLKGVDSTLKIQPAKLEDSAVYLCASSLTSSAEAFFGQGTRLTVV.

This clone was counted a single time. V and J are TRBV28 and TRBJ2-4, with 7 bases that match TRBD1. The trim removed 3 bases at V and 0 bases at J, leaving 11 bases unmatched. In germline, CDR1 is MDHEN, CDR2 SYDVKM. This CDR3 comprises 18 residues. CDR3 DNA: TGTGCCAGCAGTTTCGAACGGAAACAGGGGCTAGCCAAAAACATTCAGTACTTC. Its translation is CASSFERKQGLAKNIQYF.

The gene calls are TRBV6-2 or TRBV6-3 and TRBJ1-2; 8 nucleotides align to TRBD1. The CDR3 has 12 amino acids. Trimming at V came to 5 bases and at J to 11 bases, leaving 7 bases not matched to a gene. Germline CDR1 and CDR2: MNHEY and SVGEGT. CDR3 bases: TGTGCCAGCAGTCAACAGACAGGGGTTTACACCTTC. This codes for CASSQQTGVYTF.

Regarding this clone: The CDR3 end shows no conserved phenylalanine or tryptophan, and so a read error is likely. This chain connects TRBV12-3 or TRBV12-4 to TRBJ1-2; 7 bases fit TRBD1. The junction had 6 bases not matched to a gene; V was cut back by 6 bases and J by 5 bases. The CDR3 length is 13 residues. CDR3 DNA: TGTGCCAGCAGGATCCGACAGGGTTATGGCTACACCCTC. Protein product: CASRIRQGYGYTL.

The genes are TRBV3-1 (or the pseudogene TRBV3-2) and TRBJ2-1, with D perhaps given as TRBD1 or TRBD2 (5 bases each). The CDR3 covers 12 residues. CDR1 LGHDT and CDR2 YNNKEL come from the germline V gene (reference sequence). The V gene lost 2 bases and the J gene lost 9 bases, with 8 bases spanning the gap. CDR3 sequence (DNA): TGTGCCAGCAGCCAAAGGGGAGTTGAGCAGTTCTTC. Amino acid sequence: CASSQRGVEQFF.

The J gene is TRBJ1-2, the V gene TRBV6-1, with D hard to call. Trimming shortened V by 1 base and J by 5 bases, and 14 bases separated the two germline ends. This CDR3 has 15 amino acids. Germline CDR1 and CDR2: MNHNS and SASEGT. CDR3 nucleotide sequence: TGTGCCAGCAGTGAAGAGAAAACAGCCTATTATGGCTACACCTTC. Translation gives CASSEEKTAYYGYTF.

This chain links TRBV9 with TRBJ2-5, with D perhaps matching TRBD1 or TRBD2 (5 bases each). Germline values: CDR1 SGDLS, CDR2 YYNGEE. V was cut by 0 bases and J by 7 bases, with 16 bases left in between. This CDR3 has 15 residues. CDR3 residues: CASSVVGTSRGTQYF. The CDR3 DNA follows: TGTGCCAGCAGCGTAGTAGGGACCTCCCGTGGGACCCAGTACTTC.

CDR3 sequence: CSASDTKAFF. In DNA form, the CDR3 reads TGCAGTGCTAGCGACACCAAAGCTTTCTTT. The chain employs TRBV20-1 and TRBJ1-1, with unresolved D. Germline V gene lookup returns CDR1 DFQATT and CDR2 SNEGSKA (reference sequence). Trimming took off 3 bases at V and 9 bases at J, with 8 bases between the two ends. The CDR3 totals 10 residues.

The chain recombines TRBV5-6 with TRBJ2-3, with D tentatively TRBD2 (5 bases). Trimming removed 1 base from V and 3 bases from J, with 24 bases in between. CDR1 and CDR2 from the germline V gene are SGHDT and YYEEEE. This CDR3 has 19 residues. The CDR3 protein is CASSLILMGVSRVTDTQYF. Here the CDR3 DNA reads TGTGCCAGCAGCTTGATATTAATGGGAGTTTCGAGGGTTACAGATACGCAGTATTTT.

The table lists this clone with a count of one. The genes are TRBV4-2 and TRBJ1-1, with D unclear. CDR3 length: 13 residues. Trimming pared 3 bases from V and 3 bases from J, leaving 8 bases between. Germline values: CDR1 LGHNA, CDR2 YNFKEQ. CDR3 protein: CASSQGKDTEAFF. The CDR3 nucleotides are TGTGCCAGCAGCCAGGGGAAGGACACTGAAGCTTTCTTT.

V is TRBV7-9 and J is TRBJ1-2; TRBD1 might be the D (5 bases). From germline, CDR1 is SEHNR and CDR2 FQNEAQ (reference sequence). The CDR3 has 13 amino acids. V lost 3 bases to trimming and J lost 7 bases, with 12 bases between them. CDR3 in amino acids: CASSFEGQGGYTF. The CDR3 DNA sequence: TGTGCCAGCAGCTTCGAGGGGCAGGGTGGCTACACCTTC.

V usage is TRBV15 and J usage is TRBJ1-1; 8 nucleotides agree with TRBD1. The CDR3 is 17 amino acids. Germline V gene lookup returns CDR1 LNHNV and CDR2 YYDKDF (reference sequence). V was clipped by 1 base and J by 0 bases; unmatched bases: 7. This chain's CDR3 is CATSRVRGLGMNTEAFF. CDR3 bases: TGTGCCACCAGCAGAGTCAGGGGGCTTGGAATGAACACTGAAGCTTTCTTT.

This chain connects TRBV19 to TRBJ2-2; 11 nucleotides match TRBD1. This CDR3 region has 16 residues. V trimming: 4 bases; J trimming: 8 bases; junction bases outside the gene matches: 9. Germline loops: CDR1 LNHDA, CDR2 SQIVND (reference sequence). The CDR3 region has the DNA TGTGCCAGTAGTAGGCCGGGGACAGGGGGTGGAGGGGAGCTGTTTTTT. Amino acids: CASSRPGTGGGGELFF. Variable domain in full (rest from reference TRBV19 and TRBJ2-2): DGGITQSPKYLFRKEGQNVTLSCEQNLNHDAMYWYRQDPGQGLRLIYYSQIVNDFQKGDIAEGYSVSREKKESFPLTVTSAQKNPTAFYLCASSRPGTGGGGELFFGEGSRLTVL.

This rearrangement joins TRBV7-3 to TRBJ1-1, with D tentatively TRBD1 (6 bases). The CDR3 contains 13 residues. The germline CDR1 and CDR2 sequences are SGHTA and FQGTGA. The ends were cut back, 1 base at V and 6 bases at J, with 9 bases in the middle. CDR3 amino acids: CASSLMTGSEAFF. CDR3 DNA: TGTGCCAGCAGCTTAATGACAGGTTCTGAAGCTTTCTTT.

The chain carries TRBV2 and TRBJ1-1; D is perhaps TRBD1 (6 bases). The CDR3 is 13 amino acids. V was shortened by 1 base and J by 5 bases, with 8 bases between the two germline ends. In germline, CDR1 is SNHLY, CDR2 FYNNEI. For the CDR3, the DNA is TGTGCCAGCAGTGAAGGGGGGGCAACTGAAGCTTTCTTT. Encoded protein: CASSEGGATEAFF.

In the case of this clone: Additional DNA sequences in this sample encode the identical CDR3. The CDR3 nucleotides read TGTGCCAGCAGTTTCTCTGTCAATCAGCCCCAGCATTTT. Amino acids: CASSFSVNQPQHF. The chain joins TRBV28 to TRBJ1-5, with D unclear. CDR1 is MDHEN, CDR2 SYDVKM, per germline. Between the trimmed V and J ends, which lost 3 bases and 3 bases, there was a span of 6 bases. The CDR3 is 13 amino acids.

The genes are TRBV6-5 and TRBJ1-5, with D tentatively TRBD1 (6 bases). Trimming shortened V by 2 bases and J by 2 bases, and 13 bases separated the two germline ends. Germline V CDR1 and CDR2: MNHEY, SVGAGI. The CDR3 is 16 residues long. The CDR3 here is CASSYTAGGRNQPQHF. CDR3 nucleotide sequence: TGTGCCAGCAGTTACACCGCGGGGGGCCGCAATCAGCCCCAGCATTTT.

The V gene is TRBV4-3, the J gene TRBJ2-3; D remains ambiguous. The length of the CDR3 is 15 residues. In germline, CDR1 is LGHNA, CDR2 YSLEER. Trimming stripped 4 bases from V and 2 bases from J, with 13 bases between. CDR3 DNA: TGCGCCAGCAGCCCGGACGGGCGAGACACAGATACGCAGTATTTT. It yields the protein CASSPDGRDTDTQYF.

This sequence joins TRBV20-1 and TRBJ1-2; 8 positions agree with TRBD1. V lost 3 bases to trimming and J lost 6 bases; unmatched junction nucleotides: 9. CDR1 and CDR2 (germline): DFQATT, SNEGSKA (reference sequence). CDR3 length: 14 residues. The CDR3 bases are TGCAGTGCTAGTGCGTCAGGGGGCATAGATGGCTACACCTTC. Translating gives CSASASGGIDGYTF.

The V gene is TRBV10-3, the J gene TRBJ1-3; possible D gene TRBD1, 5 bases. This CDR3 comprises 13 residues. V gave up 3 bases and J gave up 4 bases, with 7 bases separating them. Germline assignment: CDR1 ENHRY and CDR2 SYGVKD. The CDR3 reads CAISDRAGNTIYF. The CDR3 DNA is TGTGCCATCAGTGACAGGGCAGGAAACACCATATATTTT.

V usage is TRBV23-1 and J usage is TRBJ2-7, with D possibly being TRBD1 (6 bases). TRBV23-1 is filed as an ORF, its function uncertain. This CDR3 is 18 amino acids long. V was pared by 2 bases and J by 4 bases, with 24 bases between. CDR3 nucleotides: TGCGCCAGCAGTCAACCGAATGGACAGCCAAAAGAGATTTACGAGCAGTACTTC. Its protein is CASSQPNGQPKEIYEQYF.

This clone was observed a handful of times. CDR3 in amino acids: CASSWTGVQETQYF. In nucleotides, the CDR3 is TGTGCCAGCAGCTGGACAGGGGTCCAAGAGACCCAGTACTTC. The chain combines TRBV7-9 with TRBJ2-5; TRBD1 matches at 9 bases. The junction had 1 base not matched to a gene; V was cut back by 4 bases and J by 1 base. Germline V gene lookup returns CDR1 SEHNR and CDR2 FQNEAQ (reference sequence). The CDR3 consists of 14 residues.

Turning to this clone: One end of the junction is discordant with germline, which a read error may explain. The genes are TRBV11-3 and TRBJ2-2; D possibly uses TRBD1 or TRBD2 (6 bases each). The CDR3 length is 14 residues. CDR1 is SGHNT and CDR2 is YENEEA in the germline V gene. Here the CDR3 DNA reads TGTGCCAGCAGCCTAGAGGGGGGCACCGGGGAGCTGTTTTTT. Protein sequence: CASSLEGGTGELFF.